The entry that follows covers one T cell receptor beta chain sequence. This clone appeared a single time. What this receptor recognizes is not known. Base qualities are missing; no much larger clone stands one base away. The data derive from a study of radiation and T cells in renal cell carcinoma (dated by TCRdb to 2018 to 2020). For context, the study as a whole: TCR beta sequencing covered 53 samples in total, comprising approximately 26 tumors and roughly 27 peripheral blood samples. The last blood draw occurred 4 weeks after radiation, at the same time as nephrectomy. Across all 50 or so samples, approximately 4,000,000 unique CDR3 nucleotide sequences, encoding 2.5 million to 3 million unique CDR3 amino acid sequences, were identified.

The junction carries 2 bases between V and J, which are trimmed by 4 bases and 0 bases respectively. The germline V gene gives CDR1 as SNHLY and CDR2 as FYNNEI. The CDR3 runs 12 residues from the cysteine to the phenylalanine. CDR3 DNA only is kept here, 36 bases in frame from base 1. TCR beta libraries were generated from genomic DNA with the immunoSEQ kit, following the manufacturer's recommendations. Library preparation used a first multiplex PCR with proprietary primers, then a second PCR adding unique barcodes, with bead cleanups after each round. A kit-provided positive control reaction and a negative control reaction were included in every sample batch. The final libraries were assessed on an Agilent 4200 TapeStation D1000 ScreenTape, pooled by volume, and quantified by qPCR. Sequencing was performed on an Illumina NextSeq500 with a MidOutput 150-cycle cartridge, and 156 Read1 and 15 Index1 cycles were run with kit custom primers. The pooled library was loaded at approximately 1 pM, with a roughly 20% PhiX control spiked in. The paper's data handling went like this. The vendor-processed data were analyzed in R, and a clonotype was defined as all T cells that share the same CDR3 nucleotide sequence. For clone abundance analyses, frequencies were normalized to the 10,000 most abundant clones in each sample. Public T cell clones, averaging fewer than five per sample, were removed before analysis. Tumor-enriched clonotypes and baseline blood-enriched clonotypes were defined as those with an abundance difference of at least 32-fold between compartments. Clonotypes expanded or contracted between blood time points were identified with a beta-binomial differential abundance model. The Baroni-Urbani and Buser coefficient was used to measure tumor-blood repertoire similarity, and groups were compared with two-tailed Wilcoxon tests in R. TCRdb retrieved this table from immuneACCESS and kept in-frame rearrangements only. Not all clones are present; in checked studies, unresolved V genes account for under half, and no reason is known for the remainder. Clonal size and the V and J genes are those of that table, whereas D and trimming came from the DNA. For this sample there are around 30,000 clones; more than 65% appear just once. The top ten clones comprise about 33% of the sample.

What the work shows at the level of the full study, not this receptor alone: Top tumor clonotypes rose in blood from baseline to 2 weeks post-radiation, then contracted by 4 weeks, suggesting transient expansion of tumor-resident clones. Dynamics of the blood repertoire were not tracked past 4 weeks after treatment. Because no pretreatment tumor biopsies were available, whether clonotypes were present in the tumor at baseline could not be determined. The single-armed trial design could not address effects of radiation dose or scheduling on the TCR repertoire.

The label giving this sample's time point can be read as: blood 4 weeks post-SBRT, at nephrectomy. This specimen's treatment or condition label, per the study, means: 15 Gy SBRT to primary tumor, nephrectomy 4 weeks later. The samples were obtained from a clinical trial, where primary renal cell carcinomas were treated with 15 Gy stereotactic body radiation therapy and then removed by nephrectomy 4 weeks afterward. To follow tumor-enriched clonotypes, peripheral blood was collected serially from radiation-treated patients at baseline and again at 2 weeks and 4 weeks after SBRT. Every patient had renal cell carcinoma of clear cell pathology. Genomic DNA for TCR sequencing was prepared using the QIAamp DNA Blood Mini Kit (Qiagen). The analyses included just those samples that passed every quality control check.

The chain is assembled from TRBV2 and TRBJ2-3, with no reliable assignment of the D segment. This receptor was obtained from a man aged 60-69 years with renal cell carcinoma. The sequencing here drew on blood, taken from a patient whose treatment included radiotherapy and nephrectomy. CDR3 sequence: CASSASTDTQYF. The DNA sequence is given as TGTGCCAGCAGTGCCAGCACAGATACGCAGTATTTT.